This T cell receptor beta chain was captured in a study of regulatory T cells in long-lasting Graves disease. The sample holds many counts of this clonotype. The V and J ends lost 5 bases and 0 bases respectively, with 5 bases between them. Germline-derived CDR1 and CDR2 are SQVTM and ANQGSEA. This CDR3 region has 12 residues. Described time point: newly diagnosed GD, antithyroid drugs for less than 3 months. The TCR library was prepared using RNA isolated from PBMCs. Sequencing libraries for TCR beta were prepared with iRepertoire HTBI primers and Arm-PCR of CDR3 regions. TCRdb reprocessed the multiplex PCR reads with MiXCR, giving one entry per CDR3 protein. The sample includes around 330,000 distinct CDR3 sequences, 15% to 20% seen only once; the top ten take more than 35%.

The V gene is TRBV29-1, the J gene TRBJ2-1; no reliable D call. The source is a female donor with Graves disease. The specimen was peripheral blood mononuclear cells (PBMCs), collected at new diagnosis, from a patient treated with antithyroid drugs. CDR3 in DNA: TGCAGCGTTCGGGCCTCCTACAATGAGCAGTTCTTC. Its protein product is CSVRASYNEQFF.